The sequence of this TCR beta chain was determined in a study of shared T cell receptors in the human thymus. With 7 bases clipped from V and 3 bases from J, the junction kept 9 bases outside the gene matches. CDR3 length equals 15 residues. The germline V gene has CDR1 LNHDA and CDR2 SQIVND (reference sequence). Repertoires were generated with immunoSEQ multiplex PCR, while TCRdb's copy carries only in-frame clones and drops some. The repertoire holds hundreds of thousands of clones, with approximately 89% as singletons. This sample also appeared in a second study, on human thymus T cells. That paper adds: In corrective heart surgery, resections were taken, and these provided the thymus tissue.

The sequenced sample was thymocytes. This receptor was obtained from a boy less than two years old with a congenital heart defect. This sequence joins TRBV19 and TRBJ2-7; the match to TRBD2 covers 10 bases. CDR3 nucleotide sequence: TGTGCCAGTAAAATCACGGCTAGCGGGAGCTACGAGCAGTACTTC. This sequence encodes CASKITASGSYEQYF. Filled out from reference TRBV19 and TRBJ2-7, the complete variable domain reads DGGITQSPKYLFRKEGQNVTLSCEQNLNHDAMYWYRQDPGQGLRLIYYSQIVNDFQKGDIAEGYSVSREKKESFPLTVTSAQKNPTAFYLCASKITASGSYEQYFGPGTRLTVT.